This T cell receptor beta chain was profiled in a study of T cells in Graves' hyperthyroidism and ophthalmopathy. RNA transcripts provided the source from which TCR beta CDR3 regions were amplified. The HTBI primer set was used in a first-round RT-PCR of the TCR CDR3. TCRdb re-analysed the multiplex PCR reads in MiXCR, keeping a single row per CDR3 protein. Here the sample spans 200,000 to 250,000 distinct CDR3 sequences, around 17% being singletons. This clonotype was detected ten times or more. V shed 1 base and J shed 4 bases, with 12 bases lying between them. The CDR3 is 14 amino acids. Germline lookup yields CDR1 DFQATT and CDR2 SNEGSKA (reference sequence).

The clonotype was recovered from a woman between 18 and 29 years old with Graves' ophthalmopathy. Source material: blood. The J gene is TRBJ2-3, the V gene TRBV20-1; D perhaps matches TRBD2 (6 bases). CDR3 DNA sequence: TGCAGTGCTAGAGCCGGGAGCGGCGCAGATACGCAGTATTTT. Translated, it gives CSARAGSGADTQYF.